The T cell receptor beta chain described here comes from a study of cytomegalovirus exposure and HLA in healthy donors. Across the study: Out of 398 genotyped donors, about 80% belonged to the Caucasian-associated ancestry cluster. Overall study findings and caveats: Earlier analysis found most TCR beta V segments productive about 87% or about 30% of the time. Approximately 160 TCR beta chains were listed as cytomegalovirus-associated.

The PCR used 60 Vbeta and 13 Jbeta primers. TCRdb's copy holds only in-frame clones and misses some; the assay was immunoSEQ multiplex PCR. Altogether approximately 100,000 clones are present, 76% being singletons, with the ten largest covering 3.5% to 5%. Samples came from healthy bone marrow donors. About this clone: The antigen remains undetermined.

V lost 0 bases to trimming and J lost 6 bases, with 7 bases between them. This CDR3 comprises 12 residues. In germline, CDR1 is SGHNT, CDR2 YYREEE (reference sequence). Sequencing was done on a sample of PBMCs. V gene TRBV5-4 combines with J gene TRBJ2-7; tentative D call: TRBD2 (5 bases). This sequence was found in a man aged 40-55 years in good health and CMV-seronegative. Here the CDR3 DNA reads TGTGCCAGCAGCTTGGACGGGGTCGAGCAGTACGTC. This translates into CASSLDGVEQYV.